What follows are 11 T cell receptor beta chains derived from one specimen sequenced in a study of T cell responses to AZD1222 COVID-19 vaccine. Produced via immunoSEQ multiplex PCR; TCRdb's table is partial and in-frame only. The sample carries more than 110,000 clones, roughly 92% recorded once. Source: peripheral blood, taken on day 0 of AZD1222 vaccination. The receptors derive from an adult in good health.

The chain couples TRBV5-1 to TRBJ2-7; 8 bases fit TRBD2. The CDR3 is 15 residues long. Trimming removed 4 bases from V and 5 bases from J; junction bases left unmatched: 11. Germline values: CDR1 SGHRS, CDR2 YFSETQ. The CDR3 reads CASSPKTGGGNEQYF. CDR3 DNA sequence: TGCGCCAGCAGCCCCAAGACCGGGGGGGGCAACGAGCAGTACTTC.

This clone was detected once. V gene TRBV3-1 (or the pseudogene TRBV3-2) combines with J gene TRBJ1-2; 8 bases match TRBD1. The CDR3 is 16 residues long. CDR1 is LGHDT and CDR2 is YNNKEL in the germline V gene (reference sequence). The junction had 16 bases not matched to a gene; V was cut back by 6 bases and J by 7 bases. CDR3 residues: CASSLGAGGASTGYTF. The CDR3 DNA reads TGTGCCAGCAGTCTAGGGGCAGGGGGCGCTTCGACTGGCTACACCTTC.

This chain links TRBV6-6 with TRBJ2-6; no firm D call. The CDR3 is made up of 16 amino acids. Germline CDR1 reads MNHNY; CDR2 reads SVGAGI (reference sequence). V lost 5 bases, J lost 0 bases, and 11 bases lay in between. The CDR3 sequence: CASSNSGSSGANVLTF. The CDR3 coding sequence is TGTGCCAGCAGTAATTCCGGTAGCTCTGGGGCCAACGTCCTGACTTTC.

This chain uses TRBV19 with TRBJ2-2; D remains ambiguous. This CDR3 region has 12 residues. The V end was cut by 4 bases, the J end by 4 bases, with 4 bases between. Germline CDR1 reads LNHDA; CDR2 reads SQIVND (reference sequence). CDR3 sequence reads: CASSTGTGELFF. In DNA form, the CDR3 reads TGTGCCAGTAGTACCGGCACCGGGGAGCTGTTTTTT. Full variable domain (remainder filled in from reference TRBV19 and TRBJ2-2): DGGITQSPKYLFRKEGQNVTLSCEQNLNHDAMYWYRQDPGQGLRLIYYSQIVNDFQKGDIAEGYSVSREKKESFPLTVTSAQKNPTAFYLCASSTGTGELFFGEGSRLTVL.

V is TRBV19 and J is TRBJ1-4; D uncertain. V dropped 5 bases and J dropped 8 bases, with 18 bases sitting between them. There are 15 residues in the CDR3. Germline V lookup: CDR1 LNHDA, CDR2 SQIVND (reference sequence). CDR3 amino acids: CASSARDLGGEKLFF. The CDR3 DNA reads as TGTGCCAGTAGTGCCCGGGATTTAGGCGGCGAAAAACTGTTTTTT.

The V call is TRBV27, the J call TRBJ2-3; no firm D call. Germline V CDR1 and CDR2: MNHEY, SMNVEV (reference sequence). V lost 4 bases, J lost 4 bases, and 15 bases lay in between. The CDR3 has 15 amino acids. CDR3 sequence: CASSSLGGRSDTQYF. CDR3 nucleotides: TGTGCCAGCAGTTCTCTCGGTGGCCGCTCAGATACGCAGTATTTT.

This chain uses TRBV4-1 with TRBJ1-2; D is uncertain. The CDR3 runs 15 residues. The V end lost 0 bases, the J end lost 0 bases, and 8 bases lay between the germline ends. Germline V CDR1 and CDR2: MGHRA, YSYEKL. The CDR3 loop reads CASSQDTRANYGYTF. In DNA, the CDR3 is TGCGCCAGCAGCCAAGATACCCGGGCTAACTATGGCTACACCTTC.

This chain connects TRBV6-5 to TRBJ1-6; no clear D gene. Trimming stripped 6 bases from V and 7 bases from J, with 4 bases between. The CDR3 totals 11 residues. In germline, CDR1 is MNHEY, CDR2 SVGAGI. The chain's CDR3 is CASRSNSPLHF. For the CDR3, the DNA is TGTGCCAGCAGGAGCAATTCACCCCTCCACTTT.

This rearrangement joins TRBV27 to TRBJ2-1, with TRBD2 as a possible D gene (6 bases). The V gene's germline CDR1 is MNHEY and CDR2 SMNVEV (reference sequence). CDR3 length: 15 amino acids. Trimming shortened V by 6 bases and J by 7 bases, and 19 bases separated the two germline ends. CDR3 region: CASSLGSRTTNEQFF. DNA for the CDR3: TGTGCCAGCAGCCTGGGCTCCCGGACTACAAATGAGCAGTTCTTC.

V is TRBV18 and J is TRBJ2-3; 7 bases are shared with TRBD2. Germline lookup yields CDR1 KGHSH and CDR2 LQKENI. This CDR3 is built from 12 residues. V dropped 3 bases and J dropped 14; count of bases not matched to a gene: 8. The DNA for the CDR3 is TGTGCCAGCTCACCTCCTAGCGGCCTCCGGTATTTT. Protein product: CASSPPSGLRYF.

This chain links TRBV19 with TRBJ2-6; 7 nucleotides match TRBD1. The CDR3 runs to 20 residues. Germline V gene data show CDR1 as LNHDA and CDR2 as SQIVND (reference sequence). The V and J ends lost 5 bases and 0 bases, in that order; junction bases with no gene match: 16. The CDR3, as DNA: TGTGCCAGTAGTCCCGAGGGACAGACGTTATTCAGCTCTGGGGCCAACGTCCTGACTTTC. Its translation is CASSPEGQTLFSSGANVLTF.